Below, 6 T cell receptor beta chains from the same sample are listed, as sequenced in a study of cytotoxic CD8 clonotypes in ibrutinib-treated CLL. Some clones are missing from TCRdb's copy, which holds only in-frame ones; the method was immunoSEQ multiplex PCR. The table records roughly 200,000 clones, around 70% of them present only once. Material: PBMCs, obtained after 12 months of ibrutinib treatment. The receptors were gathered from a human donor with chronic lymphocytic leukemia.

The chain is built from TRBV25-1 and TRBJ2-1; 13 nucleotides line up with TRBD2. Per germline, CDR1 MGHDK and CDR2 SYGVNS. CDR3 size: 15 residues. Trimming at V came to 5 bases and at J to 10 bases, leaving 8 bases not matched to a gene. The CDR3 reads CASSPWTSGSGEQFF. CDR3 nucleotides: TGTGCCAGCAGTCCTTGGACTAGCGGGAGTGGCGAGCAGTTCTTC.

The V and J genes are TRBV4-3 and TRBJ1-1; a possible D gene is TRBD1 (5 bases). The ends were cut back, 4 bases at V and 1 base at J, with 19 bases in the middle. This CDR3 is built from 17 residues. CDR1 is LGHNA, CDR2 YSLEER, per germline. CDR3 sequence (DNA): TGCGCCAGCAGCCTAAGATATAAGCAGGGCGGGAACACTGAAGCTTTCTTT. This codes for CASSLRYKQGGNTEAFF.

This chain uses TRBV5-4 with TRBJ2-5; 8 bases are shared with TRBD2. This CDR3 is built from 15 residues. With V trimmed by 0 bases and J by 1 base, 2 bases remained unmatched. Germline V gives CDR1 SGHNT, CDR2 YYREEE (reference sequence). The CDR3 DNA follows: TGTGCCAGCAGCTTGGGAGGACTAGCCCAAGAGACCCAGTACTTC. Encoded protein: CASSLGGLAQETQYF. The full variable domain, rest sourced from reference TRBV5-4 and TRBJ2-5, is ETGVTQSPTHLIKTRGQQVTLRCSSQSGHNTVSWYQQALGQGPQFIFQYYREEENGRGNFPPRFSGLQFPNYSSELNVNALELDDSALYLCASSLGGLAQETQYFGPGTRLLVL.

The V gene is TRBV29-1, the J gene TRBJ2-2, with a tentative D call TRBD1 (6 bases). V gave up 7 bases and J gave up 4 bases, with 22 bases separating them. The CDR3 loop spans 16 amino acids. Germline CDR1 is SQVTM and CDR2 is ANQGSEA. CDR3 residues: CSGSSWTAESTGELFF. In DNA form, the CDR3 reads TGCAGCGGTTCGAGCTGGACAGCCGAGAGCACCGGGGAGCTGTTTTTT.

The J gene is TRBJ2-7, the V gene TRBV30, with D possibly matching TRBD1 (6 bases). Germline CDR1 GTSNPN, CDR2 SVGIG (reference sequence). This CDR3 region has 15 residues. The V end was cut by 0 bases, the J end by 3 bases, with 15 bases between. The CDR3 region is CAWSVGVRGDYEQYF. The CDR3 region has the DNA TGTGCCTGGAGTGTAGGGGTCAGGGGCGACTACGAGCAGTACTTC.

This clone has a count of ten or more. The chain carries TRBV10-2 and TRBJ1-2, with 7 bases aligning to TRBD1. V lost 6 bases, J lost 8 bases, and 9 bases stayed unmatched. The CDR3 spans 13 residues. Germline-derived CDR1 and CDR2 are WSHSY and SAAADI. In DNA, the CDR3 is TGCGCCAGCAGAAAAACAGGGGAGGGCGGCTACACCTTC. The encoded protein is CASRKTGEGGYTF.